This TCR beta chain was identified during a study of T-cell memory formation after mild COVID-19 (dated by TCRdb to about 2021). A note on the overall study: TCR sequence clusters from the two donors were found to be largely donor specific. Longitudinal TCRalpha and TCRbeta repertoire sequencing tracked T-cell clones expanding and contracting after mild COVID-19 in two donors. Two young, previously healthy adult volunteers, one female and one male, were included in the cohort. The study at large found these results: Contracting CD4+ clones appeared mostly in the CM and EM memory subsets, whereas CD8+ clones were enriched in EMRA. The study covered only two mild cases, and larger cohorts including severe cases with pre-infection samples were considered necessary. Clones that contracted from day 15 to 85 showed balanced CD4/CD8 phenotypes, whereas a second wave of clones that expanded from day 15 to 37 leaned towards CD4+. SARS-CoV-2 specificity was not confirmed for the second-wave clones peaking on day 37. The detection of some responding clones in pre-infection memory suggests that pre-existing cross-reactive memory T cells joined the SARS-CoV-2 response.

The run used an Illumina NovaSeq 6000. Using 5'RACE with constant-segment primers, TCRalpha and TCRbeta cDNA libraries were constructed, with sample barcodes and unique molecular identifiers added in the process. RNA was extracted from every sample with Trizol reagent. The libraries were amplified in two PCR steps, and the second step added a second sample barcode and Illumina TruSeq adapters. Sequencing of libraries was performed on an Illumina NovaSeq with 2 x 150 bp paired-end reads. Under the source paper's analysis protocol: Demultiplexing of reads and collapsing into UMI-guided consensus sequences were performed with migec v1.2.7. Using mixcr v2.1.11, UMI consensuses were aligned to TRA and TRB V and J templates and then assembled into clonotypes. Clonotypes were classified as expanded or contracted when called significant by both edgeR and NoisET, with noise models trained on biological replicates. For edgeR calls, the thresholds were a false discovery rate-adjusted p below 0.01 and a log2 fold-change of 1. As an exploratory analysis of dynamics, max-normalized trajectories of the 1000 most abundant clonotypes were examined by PCA with hierarchical clustering. The CD4 or CD8 phenotype of responding clones was assigned using the separately sequenced CD4+ and CD8+ repertoires. The raw public reads went through TCRdb reprocessing: fastp at Q25, MiXCR clone calling, in-frame beta chains kept. Rows are combined by CDR3 protein, so each entry shows the most common genes and DNA. What appears here as the V and J calls and clone size reflects TCRdb's work, not the paper's. The sample yields 500,000 to 550,000 distinct CDR3 sequences; around 21% were counted once. The ten largest clones take up around 12% of the sample.

V lost 4 bases and J lost 2 bases, and the count of bases not matched to a germline gene is 2. From the cysteine up to the phenylalanine, the CDR3 has a length of 13 residues. Only the CDR3 portion is preserved as DNA: 39 bases, with reading frame beginning at the first base. The germline V gene (reference sequence) yields MNHEY for CDR1 and SMNVEV for CDR2. Concerning this clonotype itself: Its recognized antigen is unknown. No base quality values were provided; no much bigger clone lies one nucleotide off.

Ficoll-Paque density gradient centrifugation was the method used to isolate PBMCs. The sequenced sample consisted of PBMCs or a T cell subset sorted from them (not recorded which). The V and J segments used are TRBV27 and TRBJ2-7, and 7 junctional nucleotides match TRBD1. The origin of this receptor is an adult woman who had mild COVID-19 (a few samples of this study predate the infection). The sample titles of this study are shuffled in the database, so cell type and time point are left out; the donor was told from shared clones. For the CDR3, the sequence is CASSYGQAYEQYF. The nucleotides are TGTGCCAGCAGTTACGGACAGGCCTACGAGCAGTACTTC.